The clone carrying this TCR beta chain was detected a few times. What it binds is not known. TCRdb reprocessed the reads via MiXCR and lists one record per CDR3 protein. Counted here are approximately 110,000 distinct CDR3 sequences, about 30% occurring once; the ten biggest clones make up roughly two fifths. This sample was taken from a study of T cell repertoires in cytomegalovirus infection. General study findings and limits: In two of eight donors, the top clonotype was HLA-C-restricted CMV-specific.

J was trimmed by 6 bases and V by 5 bases; bases with no gene match: 8. The germline gives CDR1 MNHNS, CDR2 SASEGT. The CDR3 runs to 15 residues. The source material was CD8+ T cells from cultured PBMCs, sampled from culture after CMV antigen stimulation. The TCR originated in a human donor in good health (CMV status not recorded). Some clones in this sample may be carry-over from other donors' samples. This rearrangement joins TRBV6-1 to TRBJ1-4; 8 bases are shared with TRBD1. This CDR3 reads CASSSRTGTYEKLFF. CDR3 nucleotides: TGTGCCAGCAGTTCTCGGACAGGGACTTATGAAAAACTGTTTTTT.